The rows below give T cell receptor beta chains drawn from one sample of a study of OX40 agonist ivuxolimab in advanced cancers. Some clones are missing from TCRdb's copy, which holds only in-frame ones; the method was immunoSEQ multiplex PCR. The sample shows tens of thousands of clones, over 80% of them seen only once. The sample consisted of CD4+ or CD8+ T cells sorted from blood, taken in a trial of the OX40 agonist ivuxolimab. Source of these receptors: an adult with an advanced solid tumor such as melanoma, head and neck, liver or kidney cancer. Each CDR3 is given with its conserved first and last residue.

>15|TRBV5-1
CASSPTGKDNSPLHF
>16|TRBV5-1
CASSLDLFKSTDTQYF
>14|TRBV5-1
CASSLRGGGEKLFF
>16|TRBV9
CASSVGQASSYNEQFF
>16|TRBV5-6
CASSLGARRRTDTQYF
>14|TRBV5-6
CASSHLTGKDGYTF
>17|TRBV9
CASSITSGRISYNEQFF
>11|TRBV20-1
CSALGGVEQYF
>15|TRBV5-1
CASSQTGGQSEKLFF
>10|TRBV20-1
CSADSGTQYF
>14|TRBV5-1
CASSTGQYTGELFF
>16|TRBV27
CASSSVSGSSFGTQYF
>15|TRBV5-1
CASSNLTVINSPLHF
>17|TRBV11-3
CASSPGPGISSGNTIYF
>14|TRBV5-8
CASSLRRYQETQYF